The present entry profiles one TCR beta chain with its context. This sample was taken from a study of T cell responses to AZD1222 COVID-19 vaccine. Germline V gene sequence: CDR1 LNHNV, CDR2 YYDKDF (reference sequence). The CDR3 consists of 15 residues. V was shortened by 0 bases and J by 4 bases, with 9 bases between the two germline ends. Sequenced by immunoSEQ multiplex PCR; TCRdb stores in-frame clones only, minus some. This repertoire shows roughly 100,000 clones, around 84% found once; its top ten account for around 1.5%. This clonotype originated in an adult in good health. This chain uses TRBV15 with TRBJ1-4; TRBD1 might be the D (5 bases). This specimen consisted of peripheral blood, obtained on day 0 of AZD1222 vaccination. CDR3 nucleotides: TGTGCCACCAGCAGAGATCTACAGGTTAATGAAAAACTGTTTTTT. Protein: CATSRDLQVNEKLFF.